This T cell receptor (beta chain) was obtained from a study of blood T cell repertoires in COVID-19. Study details: The study drew acute and convalescent COVID-19 samples from the United States, Italy and Spain. T cells, B-cell-depleted T cells, or PBMCs provided the cDNA or gDNA that served as material.

This CDR3 is built from 15 residues. The trim removed 4 bases at V and 4 bases at J, leaving 8 bases unmatched. Per the germline V gene, CDR1 is LNHDA and CDR2 is SQIVND (reference sequence). In the study's own analysis: Researchers report that nucleated cell counts were estimated from reference gene primer amplification. Sequencing was performed with immunoSEQ multiplex PCR; in TCRdb, only in-frame clones are kept and a portion is missing. That table supplies the V and J calls and clone size; D and trimming were determined from the DNA. The table records 190,000 or so clones, approximately 94% of them present only once. Patients in Seattle were enrolled during active infection, then followed longitudinally.

The sequence was collected from a man between 25 and 39 years old with COVID-19, enrolled during active disease. Sequenced: peripheral blood. The chain employs TRBV19 and TRBJ1-2, with 8 bases identical to TRBD1. CDR3 bases: TGTGCCAGTAGTACTTTCCAGGGGGCTGGCTATGGCTACACCTTC. It codes for CASSTFQGAGYGYTF.